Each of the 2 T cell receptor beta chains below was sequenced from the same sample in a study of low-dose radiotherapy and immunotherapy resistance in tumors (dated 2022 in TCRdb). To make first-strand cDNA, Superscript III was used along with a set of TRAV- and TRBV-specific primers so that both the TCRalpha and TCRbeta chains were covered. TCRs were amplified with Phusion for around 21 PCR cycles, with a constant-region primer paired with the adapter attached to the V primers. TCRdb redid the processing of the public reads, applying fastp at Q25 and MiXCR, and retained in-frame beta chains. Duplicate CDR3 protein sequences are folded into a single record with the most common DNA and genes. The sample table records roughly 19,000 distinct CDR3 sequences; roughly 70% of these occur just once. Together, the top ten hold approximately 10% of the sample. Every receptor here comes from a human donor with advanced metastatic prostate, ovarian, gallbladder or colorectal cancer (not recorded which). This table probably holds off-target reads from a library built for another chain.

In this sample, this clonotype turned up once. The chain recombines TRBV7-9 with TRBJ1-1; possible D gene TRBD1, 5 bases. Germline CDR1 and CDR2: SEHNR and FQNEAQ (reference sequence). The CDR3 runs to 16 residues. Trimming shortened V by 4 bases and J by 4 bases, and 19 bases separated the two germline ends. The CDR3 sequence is CASSSPRYLGGTEAFF. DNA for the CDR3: TGTGCCAGCAGCTCCCCCCGTTATTTGGGGGGCACTGAAGCTTTCTTT.

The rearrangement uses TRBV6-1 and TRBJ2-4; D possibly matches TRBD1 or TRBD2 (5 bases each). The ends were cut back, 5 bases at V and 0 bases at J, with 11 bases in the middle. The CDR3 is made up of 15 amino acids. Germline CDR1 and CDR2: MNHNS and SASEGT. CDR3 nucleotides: TGTGCCAGCAGTTACGGGGCGGGAGCCAAAAACATTCAGTACTTC. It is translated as CASSYGAGAKNIQYF.